Given below is one T cell receptor (beta chain) in context. Its antigen is undetermined. The sample originates from a study of CD8+ T cells in alopecia areata. General study results and limits: Greater clonality was observed in lesional scalp samples, especially alopecia totalis/universalis, versus normal scalp. Sequence data from scalp samples additionally include resident alphabeta T cells of normal skin. Although TCR sharing was seen in mice, sharing across patients was less clear, possibly for HLA-related reasons. Expanded CD8+ clones among the top 100, and scalp clonality, were significantly decreased by tofacitinib.

It was cDNA, reverse transcribed from extracted RNA, that served as the sequencing template. Measured with immunoSEQ multiplex PCR; TCRdb has only the in-frame clones, and not every one. The profile shows approximately 43,000 clones, roughly two thirds of them singletons. CDR1 and CDR2 (germline): LGHNA, YSLEER. The CDR3 is made up of 13 amino acids. Between the trimmed V and J ends, which lost 1 base and 5 bases, there was a span of 9 bases. Described treatment: oral pan-JAK inhibitor, 5-10 mg twice daily. J is TRBJ2-7 and V is TRBV4-3; tentatively, D is TRBD2 (6 bases). Sequenced material: CD8+ T cells sorted from blood, taken at week 4, from a patient treated with tofacitinib. The clonotype comes from a human donor with alopecia areata. CDR3 nucleotide sequence: TGCGCCAGCAGCCAAGGTGGCGGGGACGAGCAGTACTTC. Residues: CASSQGGGDEQYF.